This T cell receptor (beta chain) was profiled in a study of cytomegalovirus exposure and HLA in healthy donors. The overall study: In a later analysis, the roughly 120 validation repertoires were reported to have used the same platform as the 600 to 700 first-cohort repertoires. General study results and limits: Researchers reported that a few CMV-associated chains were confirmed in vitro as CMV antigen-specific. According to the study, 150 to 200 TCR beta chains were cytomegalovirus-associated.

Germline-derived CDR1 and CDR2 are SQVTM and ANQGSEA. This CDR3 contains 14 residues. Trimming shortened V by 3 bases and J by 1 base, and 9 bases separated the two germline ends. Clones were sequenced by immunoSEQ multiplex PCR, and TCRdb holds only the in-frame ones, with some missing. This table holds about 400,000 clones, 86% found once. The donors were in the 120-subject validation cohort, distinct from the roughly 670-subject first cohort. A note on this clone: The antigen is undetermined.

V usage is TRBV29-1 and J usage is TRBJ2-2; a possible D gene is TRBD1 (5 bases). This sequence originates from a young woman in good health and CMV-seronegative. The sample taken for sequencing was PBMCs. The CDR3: CSVDQGGNTGELFF. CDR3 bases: TGCAGCGTTGACCAGGGCGGGAACACCGGGGAGCTGTTTTTT.